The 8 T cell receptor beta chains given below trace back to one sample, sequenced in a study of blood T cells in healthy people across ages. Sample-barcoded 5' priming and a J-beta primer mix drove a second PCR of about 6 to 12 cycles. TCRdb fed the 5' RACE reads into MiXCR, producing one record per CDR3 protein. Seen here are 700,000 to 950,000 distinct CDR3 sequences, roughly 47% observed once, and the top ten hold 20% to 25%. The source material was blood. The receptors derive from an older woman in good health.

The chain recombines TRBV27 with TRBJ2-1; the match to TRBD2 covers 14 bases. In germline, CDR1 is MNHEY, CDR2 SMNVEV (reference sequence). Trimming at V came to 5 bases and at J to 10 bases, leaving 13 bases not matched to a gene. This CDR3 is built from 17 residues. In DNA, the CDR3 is TGTGCCAGCAGTCCTCTTTCCGGGACTAGCGGGAGCAGGGAGCAGTTCTTC. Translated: CASSPLSGTSGSREQFF.

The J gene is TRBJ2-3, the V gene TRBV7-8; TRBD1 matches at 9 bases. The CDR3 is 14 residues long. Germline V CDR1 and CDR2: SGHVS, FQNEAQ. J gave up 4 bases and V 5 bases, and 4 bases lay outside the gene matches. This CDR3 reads CASSRDRVADTQYF. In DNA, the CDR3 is TGTGCCAGCAGCCGGGACAGGGTTGCAGATACGCAGTATTTT.

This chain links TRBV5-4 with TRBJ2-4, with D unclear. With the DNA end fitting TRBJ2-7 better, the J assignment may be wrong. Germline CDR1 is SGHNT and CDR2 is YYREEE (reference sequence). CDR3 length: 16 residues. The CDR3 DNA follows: TGTGCCAGCAGCACACCGCTGAAGGATGGAGTAGGCGAGCAGTACTTC. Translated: CASSTPLKDGVGEQYF.

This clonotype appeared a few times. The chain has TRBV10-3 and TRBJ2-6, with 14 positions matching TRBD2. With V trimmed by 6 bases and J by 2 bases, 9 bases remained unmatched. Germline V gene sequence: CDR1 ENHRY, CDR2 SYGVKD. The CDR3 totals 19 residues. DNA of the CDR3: TGTGCCATCAGGGTCGGGACTAGCGGGAGCTCACCTGGGGCCAACGTCCTGACTTTC. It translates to CAIRVGTSGSSPGANVLTF.

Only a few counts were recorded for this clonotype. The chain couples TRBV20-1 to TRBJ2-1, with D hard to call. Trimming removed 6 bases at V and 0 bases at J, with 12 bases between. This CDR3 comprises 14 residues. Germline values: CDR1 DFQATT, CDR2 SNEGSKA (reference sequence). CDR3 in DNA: TGCAGTGCCTTTCCTACGCACTCCTACAATGAGCAGTTCTTC. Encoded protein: CSAFPTHSYNEQFF.

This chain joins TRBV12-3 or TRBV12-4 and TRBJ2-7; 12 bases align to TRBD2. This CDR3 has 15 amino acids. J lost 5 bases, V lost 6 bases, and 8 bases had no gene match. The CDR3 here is CASRPQTSGSHEQYF. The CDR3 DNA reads TGTGCCAGCAGGCCCCAGACTAGCGGGAGTCACGAGCAGTACTTC.

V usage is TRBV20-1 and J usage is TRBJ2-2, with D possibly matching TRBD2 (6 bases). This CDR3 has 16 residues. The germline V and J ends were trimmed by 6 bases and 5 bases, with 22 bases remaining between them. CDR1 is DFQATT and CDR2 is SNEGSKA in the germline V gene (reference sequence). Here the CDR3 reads CSARTAGRLRTGELFF. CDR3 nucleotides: TGCAGTGCCCGGACCGCGGGGAGGCTGCGTACCGGGGAGCTGTTTTTT.

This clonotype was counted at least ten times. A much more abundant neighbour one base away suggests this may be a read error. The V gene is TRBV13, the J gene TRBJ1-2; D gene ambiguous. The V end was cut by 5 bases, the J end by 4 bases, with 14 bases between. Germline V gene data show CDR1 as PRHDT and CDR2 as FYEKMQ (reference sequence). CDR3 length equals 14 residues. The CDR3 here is CASSVARQVYGYTF. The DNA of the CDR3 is TGTGCCAGCAGCGTAGCTCGCCAGGTCTATGGCTACACCTTC.